The 20 T cell receptor beta chains below come from one sample, sequenced in a study of identical twins. TCRdb used MiXCR to reprocess the 5' RACE reads, holding one entry per CDR3 protein. The table shows more than 600,000 distinct CDR3 sequences, with 18% occurring only once. Separately, the same data were catalogued under a study of T cells expressing NK-cell markers.

The sequenced sample was PBMCs. The origin of the receptors is a woman aged 18-35 years in good health.

This clonotype has more than one count but fewer than ten. The chain links TRBV6-1 to TRBJ2-7, with D maybe TRBD2 (6 bases). This CDR3 is 15 amino acids long. Germline-derived CDR1 and CDR2 are MNHNS and SASEGT. Trimming removed 5 bases at V and 4 bases at J, with 18 bases between. The CDR3 region has the DNA TGTGCCAGCAGTCGGGACTCCCTCGGAGGGTACGAGCAGTACTTC. This codes for CASSRDSLGGYEQYF.

This chain links TRBV10-3 with TRBJ1-1; 8 nucleotides match TRBD1. Looked up from germline, CDR1 is ENHRY and CDR2 is SYGVKD. The CDR3 is made up of 14 amino acids. Losses at the gene ends were 5 bases for V and 1 base for J; bases not matched to a gene: 3. CDR3 coding DNA: TGTGCCATCAGTTTGGACAGGGCGAACACTGAAGCTTTCTTT. Translated: CAISLDRANTEAFF.

This clonotype appeared a few times. The V call is TRBV18, the J call TRBJ2-2; 12 nucleotides match TRBD2. CDR1 and CDR2 (germline): KGHSH, LQKENI. Germline trimming cut 1 base from V and 4 bases from J; bases unmatched to any gene: 1. The CDR3 has 16 residues. CDR3 bases: TGTGCCAGCTCACCACGACTAGCGGGAGTCACCGGGGAGCTGTTTTTT. This encodes CASSPRLAGVTGELFF.

This clonotype appeared a few times. The chain combines TRBV6-1 with TRBJ2-7; perhaps TRBD1 as D (5 bases). The germline CDR1 and CDR2 sequences are MNHNS and SASEGT. The CDR3 spans 14 residues. V lost 6 bases and J lost 1, with 13 bases in between. The CDR3 protein is CASSVSGQSYEQYF. The CDR3 bases are TGTGCCAGCAGCGTCTCAGGACAATCCTACGAGCAGTACTTC.

This chain joins TRBV12-3 or TRBV12-4 and TRBJ1-2, with a tentative D call TRBD1 (6 bases). Trimming left V 8 bases short and J 6 bases short, with 25 bases between. The CDR3 runs to 16 residues. CDR3 residues: CASGNRVILAGHGYTF. The DNA of the CDR3 is TGTGCCAGCGGAAACAGGGTTATCCTGGCGGGCCATGGCTACACCTTC.

This clonotype has only a few counts. V and J are TRBV6-1 and TRBJ2-7, with D possibly being TRBD1 or TRBD2 (7 bases each). V was cut by 8 bases and J by 6 bases, with 17 bases left in between. CDR1 and CDR2 from the germline V gene are MNHNS and SASEGT. There are 13 residues in the CDR3. In DNA form, the CDR3 reads TGTGCCAGCCGATTTACAGGGGAGGGCGAGCAGTACTTC. It specifies CASRFTGEGEQYF.

This clonotype appeared a few times. V gene TRBV12-3 or TRBV12-4 combines with J gene TRBJ2-1; 9 bases align to TRBD2. The CDR3 spans 15 residues. Trimming took 3 bases from V and 8 from J; bases not matched to a gene: 8. The CDR3 DNA reads TGTGCCAGCAGTTTTGGTAGCGGGAGACTCGATGAGCAGTTCTTC. Amino acid sequence: CASSFGSGRLDEQFF.

The V and J genes are TRBV6-5 and TRBJ2-6, with D hard to call. The germline V gene has CDR1 MNHEY and CDR2 SVGAGI. V lost 7 bases and J 0 bases, leaving 10 bases between the germline ends. The length of the CDR3 is 15 residues. The CDR3 DNA reads as TGTGCCAGCAAGTTGTGGTCCTCTGGGGCCAACGTCCTGACTTTC. This encodes CASKLWSSGANVLTF.

This clonotype was detected only a few times. The gene calls are TRBV20-1 and TRBJ2-1; 7 bases match TRBD2. The germline V gene has CDR1 DFQATT and CDR2 SNEGSKA (reference sequence). The CDR3 consists of 16 residues. V lost 5 bases and J lost 1; bases outside the gene matches: 11. CDR3 sequence reads: CSAFNLGGSSYNEQFF. The DNA of the CDR3 is TGCAGTGCTTTCAATCTTGGCGGGAGTTCCTACAATGAGCAGTTCTTC.

The genes are TRBV20-1 and TRBJ2-3, with 10 nucleotides matching TRBD2. The J segment lost 11 bases and the V segment lost 6 bases, leaving 17 bases of the junction unmatched. Germline V gives CDR1 DFQATT, CDR2 SNEGSKA (reference sequence). This CDR3 comprises 15 residues. The CDR3 here is CSAPIDTSGRAGQYF. The CDR3 nucleotides are TGCAGTGCCCCGATCGATACAAGCGGGAGGGCCGGGCAGTATTTT.

The genes are TRBV10-1 and TRBJ1-4; D is perhaps TRBD1 (5 bases). This CDR3 is 13 amino acids long. Trimming shortened V by 5 bases and J by 7 bases, and 11 bases separated the two germline ends. Germline V CDR1 and CDR2: WNHNN, SYGVQD (reference sequence). The CDR3 spells CASSQNGGEKLFF. The CDR3 nucleotides are TGCGCCAGCAGTCAGAACGGGGGTGAAAAACTGTTTTTT.

This clonotype appeared a few times. V usage is TRBV10-3 and J usage is TRBJ1-1; maybe TRBD1 (5 bases). Germline V gives CDR1 ENHRY, CDR2 SYGVKD. V was trimmed by 10 bases and J by 1 base, leaving 16 bases between them. The CDR3 sequence is 14 residues long. The CDR3: CATRIDRPNTEAFF. The CDR3 coding sequence is TGTGCCACCCGGATAGACAGACCGAACACTGAAGCTTTCTTT.

This clonotype was seen repeatedly, ten times or more. The chain joins TRBV2 to TRBJ1-1, with D uncertain. V was cut by 3 bases and J by 0 bases, with 8 bases left in between. CDR1 and CDR2 from the germline V gene are SNHLY and FYNNEI. The CDR3 has 14 residues. The CDR3 DNA follows: TGTGCCAGCAGTGATGGGAGAATGAACACTGAAGCTTTCTTT. Encoded protein: CASSDGRMNTEAFF.

The chain combines TRBV7-2 with TRBJ2-7, with 8 nucleotides matching TRBD2. This CDR3 spans 16 amino acids. Per germline, CDR1 SGHTA and CDR2 FQGNSA. The junction had 6 bases not matched to a gene; V was cut back by 0 bases and J by 2 bases. The CDR3 reads CASSLAFAGGPYEQYF. CDR3 in DNA: TGTGCCAGCAGCTTAGCGTTCGCGGGAGGCCCCTACGAGCAGTACTTC.

This clonotype was observed a handful of times. The genes are TRBV4-3 and TRBJ2-7; D is unclear. This CDR3 is built from 16 residues. Germline values: CDR1 LGHNA, CDR2 YSLEER. Trimming stripped 0 bases from V and 4 bases from J, with 16 bases between. CDR3 in DNA: TGCGCCAGCAGCCAAGATATAAGGACCCACCTTTACGAGCAGTACTTC. Protein product: CASSQDIRTHLYEQYF.

The chain links TRBV18 to TRBJ2-7; D remains ambiguous. V lost 2 bases, J lost 3 bases, and 11 bases lay in between. Germline V gives CDR1 KGHSH, CDR2 LQKENI. This CDR3 is built from 14 residues. The CDR3 loop is CASSPGLRNYEQYF. For the CDR3, the DNA is TGTGCCAGCTCACCAGGGTTGCGCAACTACGAGCAGTACTTC.

The chain has TRBV6-1 and TRBJ2-7; 9 bases map to TRBD1. V lost 6 bases to trimming and J lost 0 bases; unmatched junction nucleotides: 6. Germline assignment: CDR1 MNHNS and CDR2 SASEGT. This CDR3 is 15 amino acids long. CDR3: CASRAGTGSSYEQYF. CDR3 bases: TGTGCCAGCAGAGCCGGGACAGGGAGCTCCTACGAGCAGTACTTC.

A few counts support this clonotype. The chain carries TRBV10-1 and TRBJ2-1; maybe TRBD1 (5 bases). The CDR3 runs to 18 residues. V was clipped by 3 bases and J by 9 bases, with 27 bases between them. Germline-derived CDR1 and CDR2 are WNHNN and SYGVQD (reference sequence). The CDR3 DNA reads as TGCGCCAGCAGTGACCTACTGGGTGGACACGGATTTGATAGTGAGCAGTTCTTC. Protein sequence: CASSDLLGGHGFDSEQFF.

This clonotype was found many times. The V call is TRBV12-3 or TRBV12-4, the J call TRBJ2-7; 7 bases map to TRBD2. The CDR3 has 14 residues. Losses at the gene ends were 3 bases for V and 0 bases for J; bases not matched to a gene: 2. CDR3 sequence (DNA): TGTGCCAGCAGTTTGGGGACTATCTCCTACGAGCAGTACTTC. It yields the protein CASSLGTISYEQYF.

The rearrangement joins TRBV6-2 or TRBV6-3 to TRBJ2-7, with 10 positions matching TRBD2. Trimming took 7 bases from V and 4 from J; bases not matched to a gene: 7. This CDR3 is built from 14 residues. CDR1 is MNHEY, CDR2 SVGEGT, per germline. DNA for the CDR3: TGTGCCAGCACCCTAGCGGGAGTGAAGTACGAGCAGTACTTC. Amino acids: CASTLAGVKYEQYF.